Below, 7 T cell receptor beta chains from the same sample are listed, as sequenced in a study of a mutant IDH1 vaccine in newly diagnosed glioma. Only in-frame clones appear in the TCRdb table, and some are missing; sequencing was by immunoSEQ multiplex PCR. Here the sample spans tens of thousands of clones, 81% being singletons. No antigens are known for them. As for time point: week 23, last vaccination. Topical imiquimod accompanied each vaccine dose, which consisted of 300 ug of mutant IDH1 20-mer peptide. The sample here was PBMCs, taken from a glioma patient whose treatment included an IDH1 peptide vaccine. Source of these receptors: a woman in her forties with glioma. Some clones in this sample may be carry-over from other donors' samples.

V is TRBV5-1 and J is TRBJ2-2; unclear D gene. V lost 0 bases, J lost 1 base, and 13 bases lay in between. Germline CDR1 reads SGHRS; CDR2 reads YFSETQ. This CDR3 spans 17 amino acids. The CDR3 protein is CASSLGGALRNTGELFF. As DNA, the CDR3 is TGCGCCAGCAGCTTGGGAGGAGCACTACGGAACACCGGGGAGCTGTTTTTT.

V usage is TRBV7-9 and J usage is TRBJ2-2, with D perhaps matching TRBD1 (5 bases). V gave up 2 bases and J gave up 5 bases, with 15 bases separating them. The germline V gene has CDR1 SEHNR and CDR2 FQNEAQ (reference sequence). The CDR3 consists of 16 residues. CDR3 coding DNA: TGTGCCAGCAGCTTATTTAGGCAGGGATGGACCGGGGAGCTGTTTTTT. The encoded protein is CASSLFRQGWTGELFF.

The chain joins TRBV5-6 to TRBJ2-7; TRBD2 matches at 9 bases. Germline values: CDR1 SGHDT, CDR2 YYEEEE. The trim removed 7 bases at V and 6 bases at J, leaving 8 bases unmatched. The CDR3 consists of 13 residues. The CDR3 sequence: CASGWTSVAEQYF. DNA for the CDR3: TGTGCCAGCGGATGGACTAGCGTTGCCGAGCAGTACTTC.

The chain combines TRBV5-1 with TRBJ2-1; no clear D gene. The CDR3 loop spans 11 amino acids. The V end lost 1 base, the J end lost 6 bases, and 2 bases lay between the germline ends. The V gene's germline CDR1 is SGHRS and CDR2 YFSETQ. The CDR3 sequence is CASSLSNEQFF. CDR3 DNA sequence: TGCGCCAGCAGCTTGTCCAATGAGCAGTTCTTC. The full variable domain, in which reference TRBV5-1 and TRBJ2-1 provide the parts outside the CDR3, is KAGVTQTPRYLIKTRGQQVTLSCSPISGHRSVSWYQQTPGQGLQFLFEYFSETQRNKGNFPGRFSGRQFSNSRSEMNVSTLELGDSALYLCASSLSNEQFFGPGTRLTVL.

The chain carries TRBV19 and TRBJ1-1; D is perhaps TRBD1 (5 bases). Germline V gene lookup returns CDR1 LNHDA and CDR2 SQIVND (reference sequence). V was clipped by 6 bases and J by 3 bases, with 11 bases between them. This CDR3 spans 13 amino acids. This CDR3 is CASSWGGHTEAFF. For the CDR3, the DNA is TGTGCCAGTAGCTGGGGCGGTCACACTGAAGCTTTCTTT.

This rearrangement joins TRBV10-3 to TRBJ2-7; 10 nucleotides match TRBD2. The length of the CDR3 is 18 residues. The J segment lost 0 bases and the V segment lost 2 bases, leaving 10 bases of the junction unmatched. CDR1 and CDR2 (germline): ENHRY, SYGVKD. The chain's CDR3 is CAISERGIAGGLSYEQYF. In nucleotides, the CDR3 is TGTGCCATCAGTGAGCGGGGGATAGCGGGGGGACTCTCCTACGAGCAGTACTTC.

V gene TRBV5-1 combines with J gene TRBJ1-2, with D possibly being TRBD1 (5 bases). V shed 6 bases and J shed 8 bases, with 23 bases lying between them. The CDR3 has 15 residues. From germline, CDR1 is SGHRS and CDR2 YFSETQ. CDR3 nucleotide sequence: TGCGCCAGCACCCAAGGCCGGGGGTCTTGGCGCGGCTACACCTTC. Amino acids: CASTQGRGSWRGYTF.